This entry lists 9 T cell receptor beta chains sequenced from one sample in a study of T-cell memory formation after mild COVID-19. TCRdb reanalysed the 5' RACE reads using MiXCR and keeps one entry per CDR3 protein. This table has 450,000 to 650,000 distinct CDR3 sequences, less than 25% appearing once. The sequencing sample was made of PBMCs or a T cell subset sorted from them (not recorded which). These receptor sequences come from an adult woman who had mild COVID-19 (a few samples of this study predate the infection). Cell type and time point are not known.

The J gene is TRBJ1-1, the V gene TRBV10-3, with 9 bases aligning to TRBD1. V trimming: 6 bases; J trimming: 4 bases; junction bases outside the gene matches: 15. Germline V gene lookup returns CDR1 ENHRY and CDR2 SYGVKD. This CDR3 has 17 residues. The CDR3 sequence is CAIRADMDRGLGTEAFF. Here the CDR3 DNA reads TGTGCCATCAGAGCCGATATGGACAGGGGTTTGGGCACTGAAGCTTTCTTT.

This clonotype was seen many times. The chain has TRBV7-2 and TRBJ2-7; 8 positions agree with TRBD2. There are 19 residues in the CDR3. J lost 3 bases, V lost 0 bases, and 16 bases had no gene match. Germline V CDR1 and CDR2: SGHTA, FQGNSA. The CDR3 loop is CASSLAVGSGILSDYEQYF. CDR3 bases: TGTGCCAGCAGCTTAGCAGTGGGTAGCGGGATTTTATCGGACTACGAGCAGTACTTC.

This clonotype was recorded a few times. The chain employs TRBV7-3 and TRBJ2-3; weak D call: TRBD2 (5 bases). Trimming removed 3 bases at V and 1 base at J, with 11 bases between. The CDR3 has 15 residues. Per the germline V gene, CDR1 is SGHTA and CDR2 is FQGTGA. The CDR3 region has the DNA TGTGCCAGCAGCTTTGGACTGACGCGCACAGATACGCAGTATTTT. It yields the protein CASSFGLTRTDTQYF.

The V gene is TRBV7-2, the J gene TRBJ2-3; 11 nucleotides align to TRBD2. This CDR3 spans 16 amino acids. V lost 2 bases, J lost 2 bases, and 3 bases stayed unmatched. Germline V gene data show CDR1 as SGHTA and CDR2 as FQGNSA. The DNA for the CDR3 is TGTGCCAGCAGCTTAATAGCGGGGGGGGCCACAGATACGCAGTATTTT. It is translated as CASSLIAGGATDTQYF.

This clonotype was counted between two and nine times. The chain has TRBV3-1 and TRBJ1-6; D possibly corresponds to TRBD1 (5 bases). In germline, CDR1 is LGHDT, CDR2 YNNKEL (reference sequence). This CDR3 has 14 amino acids. Trimming took 4 bases from V and 7 from J, leaving 11 bases between them. The CDR3 DNA is TGTGCCAGCAGCCCTTCGGGGGAGAATTCACCCCTCCACTTT. Amino acids: CASSPSGENSPLHF.

This clonotype was seen at least ten times. The gene calls are TRBV5-1 and TRBJ2-1, with TRBD2 identical over 12 bases. CDR1 and CDR2 from the germline V gene are SGHRS and YFSETQ. J lost 0 bases, V lost 4 bases, and 14 bases had no gene match. CDR3 length: 20 residues. CDR3 nucleotide sequence: TGCGCCAGCAGCGGAACCGCCGGACTAGCGGGGATAAGCTCCTACAATGAGCAGTTCTTC. Translating it yields CASSGTAGLAGISSYNEQFF.

This clonotype was counted only a few times. The chain couples TRBV21-1 to TRBJ2-5; the table's TRBD1 call for D was not verified on the DNA. TRBV21-1 is listed as a pseudogene. CDR3 length equals 14 residues. The CDR3 nucleotides read TGTGCCAGCAGTCCATTGCAGGTCCCGGAGACCCAGTACTTC. It encodes CASSPLQVPETQYF.

This chain links TRBV12-3 or TRBV12-4 with TRBJ1-2, with 11 bases fitting TRBD1. This CDR3 is 15 amino acids long. The V and J ends lost 4 bases and 5 bases, in that order; junction bases with no gene match: 6. DNA of the CDR3: TGTGCCAGCAGTTCGGGACAGGGGGTTACGTATGGCTACACCTTC. It encodes CASSSGQGVTYGYTF.

This chain joins TRBV9 and TRBJ1-1; 7 bases line up with TRBD1. J lost 4 bases, V lost 0 bases, and 9 bases had no gene match. The CDR3 totals 16 residues. CDR1 is SGDLS, CDR2 YYNGEE, per germline. CDR3 region: CASSVAPDRPGTEAFF. As DNA, the CDR3 is TGTGCCAGCAGCGTAGCGCCGGACAGGCCGGGCACTGAAGCTTTCTTT.